A single sample gave rise to the 3 T cell receptor beta chains below, sequenced in a study of blood T cell repertoires in COVID-19. Using immunoSEQ multiplex PCR, the repertoire was profiled, and TCRdb retains in-frame clones only, with some absent. The sample comprises more than 95,000 clones, roughly 85% of which are singletons, and 6.6% rests with the top ten. The sequencing input was peripheral blood. The receptors shown here come from a man at least 80 years old with active or convalescent COVID-19.

This sequence joins TRBV24-1 and TRBJ1-1, with 7 bases that match TRBD1. CDR3 length: 13 amino acids. Germline V gives CDR1 KGHDR, CDR2 SFDVKD. Unmatched junction bases numbered 5, after V lost 7 bases and J lost 4 bases. The CDR3 region is CATRAGGSTEAFF. CDR3 bases: TGTGCCACCAGGGCAGGGGGGTCCACTGAAGCTTTCTTT.

The V gene is TRBV19, the J gene TRBJ2-6, with 7 positions matching TRBD1. Trimming at V came to 8 bases and at J to 0 bases, leaving 4 bases not matched to a gene. There are 15 residues in the CDR3. Germline CDR1 is LNHDA and CDR2 is SQIVND (reference sequence). CDR3 in amino acids: CASRDRLSGANVLTF. The CDR3 nucleotides are TGTGCCAGTCGGGACAGACTCTCTGGGGCCAACGTCCTGACTTTC.

This chain joins TRBV12-3 or TRBV12-4 and TRBJ1-5, with TRBD1 matching over 8 bases. With 6 bases clipped from V and 4 bases from J, the junction kept 2 bases outside the gene matches. The CDR3 spans 13 residues. The DNA of the CDR3 is TGTGCCAGCAGAAGGACAGGGAATCAGCCCCAGCATTTT. Amino acids: CASRRTGNQPQHF.